The 20 T cell receptor beta chains below come from one sample, sequenced in a study of T cells in localized non-small cell lung cancer. Repertoires were generated with immunoSEQ multiplex PCR, while TCRdb's copy carries only in-frame clones and drops some. The table records 25,000 to 35,000 clones, roughly 89% of them present only once. Specimen: peripheral blood, collected before any cancer treatment. Every receptor here comes from a male donor at least 60 years old with stage I lung adenocarcinoma.

The chain links TRBV4-1 to TRBJ1-4, with 7 bases lining up with TRBD1. The CDR3 consists of 14 residues. CDR1 MGHRA and CDR2 YSYEKL come from the germline V gene. V trimming: 4 bases; J trimming: 8 bases; junction bases outside the gene matches: 7. The CDR3 loop reads CASSPTGEGEKLFF. The CDR3, as DNA: TGCGCCAGCAGCCCAACAGGGGAGGGCGAAAAACTGTTTTTT.

V usage is TRBV18 and J usage is TRBJ1-6; 8 nucleotides align to TRBD1. Looked up from germline, CDR1 is KGHSH and CDR2 is LQKENI. V gave up 1 base and J gave up 10 bases; unmatched junction bases: 9. The length of the CDR3 is 16 residues. CDR3 nucleotide sequence: TGTGCCAGCTCACCACGCGGACAGGGAGGAGGGTCACCCCTCCACTTT. This codes for CASSPRGQGGGSPLHF.

The rearrangement joins TRBV4-1 to TRBJ2-1; D remains unclear. V was shortened by 0 bases and J by 8 bases, with 14 bases between the two germline ends. Germline V lookup: CDR1 MGHRA, CDR2 YSYEKL. This CDR3 is built from 15 residues. CDR3 coding DNA: TGCGCCAGCAGCCAAGACGAGGTAGTTAGGGATGAGCAGTTCTTC. The encoded protein is CASSQDEVVRDEQFF.

V and J are TRBV4-3 and TRBJ1-4, with TRBD1 as a possible D gene (5 bases). CDR3 length equals 15 residues. The ends were cut back, 1 base at V and 3 bases at J, with 9 bases in the middle. Germline V gene data show CDR1 as LGHNA and CDR2 as YSLEER. For the CDR3, the DNA is TGCGCCAGCAGCCAAGGGGGCAGGGCTAATGAAAAACTGTTTTTT. Its translation: CASSQGGRANEKLFF.

This clone came up once. The J gene is TRBJ2-2, the V gene TRBV5-1; D is unresolved. Trimming removed 0 bases at V and 0 bases at J, with 3 bases between. From germline, CDR1 is SGHRS and CDR2 YFSETQ. The CDR3 has 14 amino acids. CDR3 bases: TGCGCCAGCAGCTTGGTATCGAACACCGGGGAGCTGTTTTTT. The encoded protein is CASSLVSNTGELFF.

The CDR3 sequence is CASSLTGTASGNTIYF. CDR3 nucleotides: TGTGCCAGCAGTTTGACCGGGACTGCCTCTGGAAACACCATATATTTT. The chain has TRBV28 and TRBJ1-3, with a possible D match to TRBD1 (5 bases). The CDR3 totals 16 residues. The germline gives CDR1 MDHEN, CDR2 SYDVKM. Between the trimmed V and J ends, which lost 3 bases and 0 bases, there was a span of 12 bases. Based on the CDR3 plus reference TRBV28 and TRBJ1-3, the full variable domain is DVKVTQSSRYLVKRTGEKVFLECVQDMDHENMFWYRQDPGLGLRLIYFSYDVKMKEKGDIPEGYSVSREKKERFSLILESASTNQTSMYLCASSLTGTASGNTIYFGEGSWLTVV.

The chain has TRBV5-6 and TRBJ2-1, with D hard to call. Trimming stripped 2 bases from V and 0 bases from J, with 9 bases between. Germline CDR1 reads SGHDT; CDR2 reads YYEEEE. CDR3 length: 15 amino acids. For the CDR3, the DNA is TGTGCCAGCAGCTTAGCGAGGTCCTCCTACAATGAGCAGTTCTTC. Translating it yields CASSLARSSYNEQFF.

The chain joins TRBV10-1 to TRBJ2-7; possible D gene TRBD1, 5 bases. V lost 3 bases to trimming and J lost 3 bases, with 12 bases between them. Per the germline V gene, CDR1 is WNHNN and CDR2 is SYGVQD (reference sequence). The CDR3 is 14 amino acids. DNA of the CDR3: TGCGCCAGCAGTGAACAGGTGGGCCTCTACGAGCAGTACTTC. As protein: CASSEQVGLYEQYF.

V and J are TRBV30 and TRBJ2-3, with 14 bases fitting TRBD2. The CDR3 runs 16 residues. CDR1 GTSNPN and CDR2 SVGIG come from the germline V gene (reference sequence). V dropped 5 bases and J dropped 3; count of bases not matched to a gene: 7. For the CDR3, the DNA is TGTGCCTGGGGTTATGGACTAGCGGGGGGAACAGATACGCAGTATTTT. This sequence encodes CAWGYGLAGGTDTQYF.

The chain recombines TRBV7-2 with TRBJ1-3; possibly TRBD1 for D (5 bases). CDR1 and CDR2 (germline): SGHTA, FQGNSA. The CDR3 has 15 residues. Trimming shortened V by 5 bases and J by 0 bases, and 11 bases separated the two germline ends. CDR3 in DNA: TGTGCCAGCAGCCCCGTCGGGGGCTCTGGAAACACCATATATTTT. Its protein product is CASSPVGGSGNTIYF.

The chain carries TRBV5-4 and TRBJ2-7, with TRBD1 as a possible D gene (5 bases). The CDR3 totals 13 residues. CDR1 and CDR2 from the germline V gene are SGHNT and YYREEE (reference sequence). V lost 3 bases, J lost 5 bases, and 12 bases lay in between. The CDR3 reads CASSSQGIDEQYF. The CDR3, as DNA: TGTGCCAGCAGCTCTCAGGGAATTGACGAGCAGTACTTC.

The chain couples TRBV10-3 to TRBJ2-7, with TRBD1 identical over 9 bases. V shed 1 base, J shed 12 bases, and the junction held 7 bases outside the gene matches. From germline, CDR1 is ENHRY and CDR2 SYGVKD. This CDR3 is built from 13 residues. The CDR3 loop reads CAISELLGQGPYF. CDR3 sequence (DNA): TGTGCCATCAGTGAGTTATTGGGACAGGGTCCGTACTTC.

The rearrangement uses TRBV7-9 and TRBJ2-5, with D perhaps TRBD2 (6 bases). V was shortened by 5 bases and J by 5 bases, with 18 bases between the two germline ends. This CDR3 spans 15 amino acids. Germline values: CDR1 SEHNR, CDR2 FQNEAQ (reference sequence). The chain's CDR3 is CASSLGGVSLETQYF. In DNA form, the CDR3 reads TGTGCCAGCAGCCTAGGAGGGGTGTCTTTGGAGACCCAGTACTTC.

The chain links TRBV7-2 to TRBJ2-5, with D tentatively TRBD2 (6 bases). V was cut by 3 bases and J by 4 bases, with 15 bases left in between. The CDR3 contains 15 residues. Germline V gene sequence: CDR1 SGHTA, CDR2 FQGNSA. The CDR3 DNA reads as TGTGCCAGCAGCTTCCAAGGAGGGGTAGGAGAGACCCAGTACTTC. The encoded protein is CASSFQGGVGETQYF.

The V call is TRBV5-6, the J call TRBJ1-2, with D possibly TRBD1 on 6 matching bases. Germline CDR1 SGHDT, CDR2 YYEEEE. The CDR3 is made up of 16 amino acids. V shed 0 bases and J shed 4 bases, with 16 bases lying between them. CDR3 bases: TGTGCCAGCAGCTTGGCCGGGGGCCAGCTTTTCTATGGCTACACCTTC. Its protein product is CASSLAGGQLFYGYTF.

The V call is TRBV7-9, the J call TRBJ1-5; TRBD1 agrees at 9 bases. V lost 0 bases and J lost 4; bases outside the gene matches: 4. This CDR3 spans 16 amino acids. The germline V gene has CDR1 SEHNR and CDR2 FQNEAQ (reference sequence). The CDR3 DNA reads as TGTGCCAGCAGCTTAGCCGCGGGACAGGGTAATCAGCCCCAGCATTTT. It translates to CASSLAAGQGNQPQHF.

J is TRBJ1-2 and V is TRBV5-6; 9 bases map to TRBD1. This CDR3 contains 15 residues. Germline V gives CDR1 SGHDT, CDR2 YYEEEE. V lost 4 bases, J lost 8 bases, and 12 bases stayed unmatched. As DNA, the CDR3 is TGTGCCAGCAGCCCTACCACCGGGACAGGGAAGGGCTACACCTTC. The encoded protein is CASSPTTGTGKGYTF.

The J gene is TRBJ1-3, the V gene TRBV18; D is possibly TRBD1 (5 bases). Germline CDR1 is KGHSH and CDR2 is LQKENI. V was cut by 3 bases and J by 0 bases, with 9 bases left in between. This CDR3 has 15 residues. This CDR3 reads CASSPGEGSGNTIYF. For the CDR3, the DNA is TGTGCCAGCTCACCGGGGGAGGGCTCTGGAAACACCATATATTTT.

V is TRBV4-3 and J is TRBJ1-2; D uncertain. V lost 0 bases to trimming and J lost 4 bases, with 9 bases between them. Germline V gene sequence: CDR1 LGHNA, CDR2 YSLEER. The CDR3 contains 14 residues. The CDR3 region has the DNA TGCGCCAGCAGCCAAGATCTCAGTCCCTATGGCTACACCTTC. Translation: CASSQDLSPYGYTF.

V and J are TRBV7-2 and TRBJ1-1; D is possibly TRBD1 (5 bases). V was shortened by 6 bases and J by 5 bases, with 19 bases between the two germline ends. There are 15 residues in the CDR3. Germline V gene data show CDR1 as SGHTA and CDR2 as FQGNSA. The CDR3 spells CASSQRGQGRTEAFF. DNA of the CDR3: TGTGCCAGCAGTCAAAGGGGTCAGGGACGAACTGAAGCTTTCTTT.